This TCR beta chain was captured by sequencing in a study of cytomegalovirus exposure and HLA in healthy donors. Study context: Clustering assigned 81% of the approximately 390 genotyped donors to the Caucasian-associated ancestry cluster. General study findings and limits: One cluster of highly shared sequence variants probably arose as a sequencing artifact. Generally TCR sequences proved uncommon, though certain public TCRs appeared in numerous donors. A later analysis revealed that TCR association rates differed between HLA loci, peaking at DRB1 and bottoming out at HLA-C.

Concerning this clone: The target antigen is unknown.

It was with 60 Vbeta and 13 Jbeta primers that the PCR ran. Measured with immunoSEQ multiplex PCR; TCRdb has only the in-frame clones, and not every one. Of over 200,000 clones listed, 75% to 80% are singletons. This TCR was recovered from a male donor in good health and CMV-seronegative. Material for sequencing was PBMCs.

CDR3 nucleotide sequence: TGCGCCAGCAGCCAGGCCCTCCGGGACAGTGCCTACGAGCAGTACTTC. It is translated as CASSQALRDSAYEQYF. The V gene is TRBV4-3, the J gene TRBJ2-7, with 7 bases fitting TRBD1. The CDR3 is 16 amino acids. V gave up 3 bases and J gave up 2 bases; unmatched junction bases: 10. The germline V gene encodes CDR1 LGHNA and CDR2 YSLEER.